Sequencing of this T cell receptor (beta chain) was carried out in a study of OX40 agonist ivuxolimab in advanced cancers. Broader study findings: Low normalized T-cell clonal expansion was additionally recorded for some nonresponders. Both CD4+ and CD8+ T cell populations in blood had undergone clonal expansion by week 6 at 0.1 to 3.0 mg/kg.

This CDR3 spans 16 amino acids. From germline, CDR1 is MNHEY and CDR2 SMNVEV (reference sequence). Unmatched junction bases numbered 9, after V lost 2 bases and J lost 2 bases. Autoimmune disease history or systemic immunosuppression barred patients. For this clone: Its antigen remains unidentified.

Using immunoSEQ multiplex PCR, the repertoire was profiled, and TCRdb retains in-frame clones only, with some absent. This table has 50,000 or so clones, about 89% appearing once. This clonotype originated in an adult with an advanced solid tumor such as melanoma, head and neck, liver or kidney cancer. The chain is built from TRBV27 and TRBJ2-7, with TRBD2 matching 7 bases. The specimen comprised CD4+ or CD8+ T cells sorted from blood, sampled in a trial of the OX40 agonist ivuxolimab. In DNA form, the CDR3 reads TGTGCCAGCAGTTTAAGTGTGGGGGACTACACCTACGAGCAGTACTTC. This translates into CASSLSVGDYTYEQYF.